The TCR beta chain under discussion was sequenced for a study of Graves' ophthalmopathy and Graves' hyperthyroidism (dated by TCRdb to 2016 to 2019). With respect to the entire study: Peripheral blood was collected at initial diagnosis, prior to any treatment. The roughly 90 discovery patients were divided at random into training and test sets in a 7:3 ratio. In over 5 hyperthyroidism patients, the T-cell repertoire of thyroid tissue was compared with the T-cell repertoire of blood. An independent validation cohort was composed of around 19 hyperthyroidism patients and 17 patients who later progressed from hyperthyroidism to ophthalmopathy. TCR beta repertoire signatures were used to distinguish Graves' ophthalmopathy from Graves' hyperthyroidism and to predict progression to ophthalmopathy. Following sample collection, hyperthyroidism patients were given methimazole at a starting dose of 30 mg daily, and ophthalmopathy patients were given high-dose intravenous methylprednisolone. To explore V-J signatures distinguishing ophthalmopathy from hyperthyroidism, a discovery set of approximately 100 patients (roughly 44 ophthalmopathy, roughly 60 stable hyperthyroidism) was enrolled. In total, approximately 130 blood samples were TCR-sequenced: approximately 42 ophthalmopathy, roughly 80 hyperthyroidism and some 17 hyperthyroidism-to-ophthalmopathy patients.

Patients with ophthalmopathy had moderately to severely active disease, with a Clinical Activity Score of 3 or more, a NOSPECS grade of 4 or more, and a disease duration of less than 3 months. Patients with other autoimmune diseases, uncontrolled infections, pregnancy or lactation were excluded from the study. Clinical symptoms, serum thyroxine, TRAb, thyroid ultrasound and orbital computed tomography formed the basis of the diagnosis. Using Ficoll-Paque density gradient centrifugation, PBMCs were isolated from 9 to 10 ml of fresh peripheral blood. Total RNA was extracted with Trizol reagent and quality-checked on an Agilent 2100 Bioanalyzer. TCR beta CDR3 regions were amplified from RNA transcripts for repertoire sequencing. The first round of RT-PCR was done with HTBI primers and the Qiagen OneStep RT-PCR kit, and was followed by a second round of multiplex PCR, then size selection and purification. Libraries were sequenced on an Illumina HiSeq2000 using paired-end 100 bp reads. In the source study's methods: SOAPnuke was used to process the reads, throwing out any read that had adapters, had uncalled bases, had a mean Phred below 15, or lacked an exact constant-primer or identifier match. COPE v1.2.5 was used to merge the high-quality paired reads. Clonotypes were defined as unique nucleotide sequences and were aligned to IMGT TRB V, D and J references using MiTCR v1.1. Only V-J combinations with frequency above 0.0001 were analysed, covering around 99% of repertoires. For each V-J combination, a TCR clonal expansion and chaos score was defined as F50 clonal expansion divided by the chaos observed in the TCRdist matrix. Features were reduced by Welch's t-statistics and random forest to around 14 V-J combinations, which fed a naive Bayes classifier. The Morisita-Horn index was used to measure how similar the thyroid and blood repertoires were. TCRdb itself trimmed the public reads at Q25 with fastp, ran MiXCR and retained productive beta chains. Each entry merges the rows of one CDR3 protein and shows their most common DNA and genes. The V and J calls reflect TCRdb's pipeline rather than the authors' work. The sample table holds fewer than 250,000 distinct CDR3 sequences, of which 29% were seen once. The leading ten clones occupy about 8.2% of the sample.

This clonotype was counted between two and nine times. The antigen it recognizes is unknown. The sample holds no much larger clone one base away, and base qualities are not on file. V is cut by 4 bases and J by 2 bases, and the space between the germline ends is 5 bases. The CDR3 goes from the cysteine to the phenylalanine over 12 residues. Only CDR3 DNA is held: 36 bases, read in frame from base 1. The full study reports these points: No statistical method was used to predetermine the sample size, and group allocation was not hidden from the investigators. Most expanded thyroid clonotypes with a frequency above 0.001 also appeared in blood, which suggests that blood repertoires may reflect the immune response in the thyroid. In validation, the model predicted ophthalmopathy progression with about 70% sensitivity and 72.22% specificity; roughly 11 predicted patients were CT-confirmed with GO in a median of approximately 6.5 months. In cross-validation, the 13-signature model distinguished ophthalmopathy from stable hyperthyroidism with about 88% sensitivity and approximately 81% specificity, and in the test set the corresponding values were about 80% and 75%.

The TCR originated in a man aged 50-60 years with Graves' ophthalmopathy. Donor details come from another sample of the same person, matched by shared clones. The chain is encoded by TRBV12-3 or TRBV12-4 joined to TRBJ1-2, with the D segment identity uncertain. The source material was peripheral blood. The bases read TGTGCCAGCAGTTCCTCAAACTATGGCTACACCTTC. Its amino acids are CASSSSNYGYTF.